A single sample gave rise to the 32 T cell receptor beta chains below, sequenced in a study of T cell changes during pregnancy in multiple sclerosis. Generated by immunoSEQ multiplex PCR, the TCRdb table keeps only in-frame clones and is missing some. The table has 50,000 to 65,000 clones, approximately 91% seen once; the top ten hold 1% to 1.5%. The sequencing used peripheral blood, collected in the second trimester of pregnancy. The receptor source for this set is a female donor with multiple sclerosis, enrolled in a pregnancy study.

The chain joins TRBV7-6 to TRBJ2-5, with TRBD2 matching over 7 bases. The CDR3 runs 13 residues. J was trimmed by 5 bases and V by 2 bases; bases with no gene match: 2. Germline CDR1 reads SGHVS; CDR2 reads FNYEAQ. The CDR3 DNA follows: TGTGCCAGCAGCTTAAACGGGGGGGAGACCCAGTACTTC. As protein: CASSLNGGETQYF. The variable domain in full, completed from reference TRBV7-6 and TRBJ2-5, reads GAGVSQSPRYKVTKRGQDVALRCDPISGHVSLYWYRQALGQGPEFLTYFNYEAQQDKSGLPNDRFSAERPEGSISTLTIQRTEQRDSAMYRCASSLNGGETQYFGPGTRLLVL.

This chain links TRBV5-6 with TRBJ2-7; D ambiguous. The germline CDR1 and CDR2 sequences are SGHDT and YYEEEE. The CDR3 runs 15 residues. Deletions cut 0 bases from V and 1 base from J, with 11 bases between. This CDR3 is CASSLGPPKSYEQYF. CDR3 DNA sequence: TGTGCCAGCAGCTTGGGGCCTCCCAAATCCTACGAGCAGTACTTC.

The chain uses TRBV2 and TRBJ2-7; TRBD2 aligns across 7 bases. There are 12 residues in the CDR3. CDR1 SNHLY and CDR2 FYNNEI come from the germline V gene. The V and J ends lost 11 bases and 0 bases, in that order; junction bases with no gene match: 4. The CDR3 loop reads CAGAGSSYEQYF. The CDR3 bases are TGTGCCGGAGCGGGGAGCTCCTACGAGCAGTACTTC. The whole variable domain, remainder taken from reference TRBV2 and TRBJ2-7, is EPEVTQTPSHQVTQMGQEVILRCVPISNHLYFYWYRQILGQKVEFLVSFYNNEISEKSEIFDDQFSVERPDGSNFTLKIRSTKLEDSAMYFCAGAGSSYEQYFGPGTRLTVT.

This clone was seen once. The chain joins TRBV6-6 to TRBJ2-2; D gene ambiguous. Deletions cut 1 base from V and 4 bases from J, with 4 bases between. Per germline, CDR1 MNHNY and CDR2 SVGAGI (reference sequence). The CDR3 has 13 amino acids. The CDR3 region is CASSYFSTGELFF. CDR3 sequence (DNA): TGTGCCAGCAGTTACTTCAGCACCGGGGAGCTGTTTTTT.

This clone was detected only once. This chain links TRBV5-1 with TRBJ2-3; 13 bases match TRBD2. Germline loops: CDR1 SGHRS, CDR2 YFSETQ. This CDR3 spans 16 amino acids. The ends lost 4 bases at V and 2 bases at J; junction bases unmatched: 4. As DNA, the CDR3 is TGCGCCAGCAGCAAGACTAGCGGGGGGTTCACAGATACGCAGTATTTT. It yields the protein CASSKTSGGFTDTQYF.

A few counts support this clone. The V call is TRBV28, the J call TRBJ1-4; D is uncertain. The germline gives CDR1 MDHEN, CDR2 SYDVKM. This CDR3 has 13 amino acids. V was trimmed by 2 bases and J by 8 bases, leaving 9 bases between them. The CDR3 spells CASSLRSIEKLFF. The CDR3 DNA sequence: TGTGCCAGCAGTTTACGGTCCATCGAAAAACTGTTTTTT.

V is TRBV6-5 and J is TRBJ2-3, with 9 bases identical to TRBD2. This CDR3 has 14 residues. V trimming: 4 bases; J trimming: 6 bases; junction bases outside the gene matches: 5. Per germline, CDR1 MNHEY and CDR2 SVGAGI. CDR3 loop: CASSSLTSGDTQYF. The CDR3 DNA is TGTGCCAGCAGTTCACTAACTAGCGGGGATACGCAGTATTTT.

This chain links TRBV9 with TRBJ2-7; the D gene is possibly TRBD2 (6 bases). The CDR3 spans 14 residues. The V and J ends lost 5 bases and 1 base respectively, with 13 bases between them. CDR1 is SGDLS, CDR2 YYNGEE, per germline. The chain's CDR3 is CASSETGDSYEQYF. The CDR3 DNA reads as TGTGCCAGCAGTGAAACGGGGGATTCCTACGAGCAGTACTTC.

This clone was seen a handful of times. V usage is TRBV7-9 and J usage is TRBJ1-5, with 7 bases aligning to TRBD1. The J segment lost 2 bases and the V segment lost 5 bases, leaving 6 bases of the junction unmatched. CDR1 and CDR2 from the germline V gene are SEHNR and FQNEAQ (reference sequence). CDR3 size: 15 residues. The CDR3 loop reads CASSPGDRGNQPQHF. CDR3 nucleotide sequence: TGTGCCAGCAGCCCCGGAGACAGGGGCAATCAGCCCCAGCATTTT.

This clone was detected a few times. In nucleotides, the CDR3 is TGTGCCAGCCAACTCATGGGGGGGACCGGGGAGCTGTTTTTT. Its translation: CASQLMGGTGELFF. The chain uses TRBV11-3 and TRBJ2-2; 7 nucleotides match TRBD2. Germline V CDR1 and CDR2: SGHNT, YENEEA. The ends lost 8 bases at V and 5 bases at J; junction bases unmatched: 8. CDR3 length: 14 residues. Based on the CDR3 plus reference TRBV11-3 and TRBJ2-2, the full variable domain is EAGVVQSPRYKIIEKKQPVAFWCNPISGHNTLYWYLQNLGQGPELLIRYENEEAVDDSQLPKDRFSAERLKGVDSTLKIQPAELGDSAVYLCASQLMGGTGELFFGEGSRLTVL.

The chain recombines TRBV11-2 with TRBJ2-3; 8 bases agree with TRBD2. J gave up 12 bases and V 3 bases, and 11 bases lay outside the gene matches. Germline V gene sequence: CDR1 SGHAT, CDR2 FQNNGV. The CDR3 sequence is 14 residues long. The CDR3 sequence is CASSFSGLEVVQYF. The CDR3 nucleotides are TGTGCCAGCAGCTTTTCGGGACTAGAGGTGGTCCAGTATTTT.

The V and J genes are TRBV6-5 and TRBJ1-2, with 7 bases matching TRBD1. Germline V CDR1 and CDR2: MNHEY, SVGAGI. V lost 2 bases to trimming and J lost 7 bases; unmatched junction nucleotides: 1. This CDR3 spans 12 amino acids. CDR3 sequence reads: CASSYNRGGYTF. CDR3 nucleotides: TGTGCCAGCAGTTACAACAGGGGTGGCTACACCTTC.

This CDR3 reads CASNGGVGNTIYF. The CDR3 DNA reads TGTGCCAGCAATGGGGGCGTCGGAAACACCATATATTTT. The genes are TRBV28 and TRBJ1-3; TRBD1 might be the D (6 bases). This CDR3 is 13 amino acids long. The germline CDR1 and CDR2 sequences are MDHEN and SYDVKM. V was clipped by 7 bases and J by 4 bases, with 11 bases between them.

This rearrangement joins TRBV30 to TRBJ1-4; the D gene is possibly TRBD1 (6 bases). Trimming pared 1 base from V and 8 bases from J, leaving 23 bases between. Germline V gene sequence: CDR1 GTSNPN, CDR2 SVGIG (reference sequence). The CDR3 totals 17 residues. CDR3 loop: CAWSDQQGWWGKEKLFF. Written as DNA, the CDR3 is TGTGCCTGGAGTGACCAACAGGGTTGGTGGGGCAAGGAAAAACTGTTTTTT. Based on the CDR3 plus reference TRBV30 and TRBJ1-4, the full variable domain is SQTIHQWPATLVQPVGSPLSLECTVEGTSNPNLYWYRQAAGRGLQLLFYSVGIGQISSEVPQNLSASRPQDRQFILSSKKLLLSDSGFYLCAWSDQQGWWGKEKLFFGSGTQLSVL.

V and J are TRBV27 and TRBJ2-2; TRBD1 is a possible D gene (7 bases). This CDR3 spans 15 amino acids. V was shortened by 1 base and J by 5 bases, with 11 bases between the two germline ends. The V gene's germline CDR1 is MNHEY and CDR2 SMNVEV (reference sequence). CDR3 residues: CASSLFRGETGELFF. CDR3 sequence (DNA): TGTGCCAGCAGTTTATTCAGGGGGGAGACCGGGGAGCTGTTTTTT.

A single count supports this clone. The CDR3 reads CASSLVGDSYEQYF. The CDR3 DNA follows: TGCGCCAGCAGCTTGGTCGGGGACTCCTACGAGCAGTACTTC. The chain links TRBV5-1 to TRBJ2-7, with a weak D call TRBD2 (5 bases). V gave up 0 bases and J gave up 0 bases, with 7 bases separating them. The CDR3 covers 14 residues. The V gene's germline CDR1 is SGHRS and CDR2 YFSETQ.

For this clone: The same CDR3 is also encoded by other DNA sequences in this sample. The chain recombines TRBV2 with TRBJ1-2; D possibly corresponds to TRBD1 (5 bases). The ends were cut back, 6 bases at V and 1 base at J, with 9 bases in the middle. This CDR3 is built from 13 residues. From germline, CDR1 is SNHLY and CDR2 FYNNEI. CDR3 DNA sequence: TGTGCCAGCAGCCCGGACATTAACTATGGCTACACCTTC. It is translated as CASSPDINYGYTF. Combining the CDR3 with reference TRBV2 and TRBJ1-2 gives the whole variable domain EPEVTQTPSHQVTQMGQEVILRCVPISNHLYFYWYRQILGQKVEFLVSFYNNEISEKSEIFDDQFSVERPDGSNFTLKIRSTKLEDSAMYFCASSPDINYGYTFGSGTRLTVV.

The rearrangement links TRBV5-1 to TRBJ1-2, with D possibly being TRBD1 (5 bases). The CDR3 covers 14 residues. CDR1 and CDR2 (germline): SGHRS, YFSETQ. V gave up 0 bases and J gave up 6 bases, with 12 bases separating them. Here the CDR3 DNA reads TGCGCCAGCAGCTTGGGCCACAGCAGGGATGGCTACACCTTC. Its protein is CASSLGHSRDGYTF.

The chain joins TRBV5-1 to TRBJ1-3; TRBD1 might be the D (6 bases). There are 16 residues in the CDR3. The germline V gene has CDR1 SGHRS and CDR2 YFSETQ. V was cut by 0 bases and J by 4 bases, with 14 bases left in between. CDR3 in amino acids: CASSLGIDRRGNTIYF. The CDR3 bases are TGCGCCAGCAGCTTGGGGATTGACAGGAGAGGAAACACCATATATTTT.

The chain couples TRBV5-4 to TRBJ2-7; TRBD2 is a possible D gene (5 bases). V was trimmed by 2 bases and J by 0 bases, leaving 9 bases between them. The V gene's germline CDR1 is SGHNT and CDR2 YYREEE (reference sequence). The CDR3 consists of 14 residues. The CDR3 loop reads CASSFDGSSYEQYF. The CDR3 coding sequence is TGTGCCAGCAGCTTCGATGGGAGCTCCTACGAGCAGTACTTC.

The chain recombines TRBV18 with TRBJ1-1; weak D call: TRBD1 (5 bases). Germline CDR1 and CDR2: KGHSH and LQKENI. The length of the CDR3 is 12 residues. Trimming pared 0 bases from V and 11 bases from J, leaving 10 bases between. The CDR3 here is CASSPPTVAAFF. CDR3 nucleotides: TGTGCCAGCTCACCACCGACAGTGGCCGCTTTCTTT.

This sequence joins TRBV14 and TRBJ1-2; D unresolved. Trimming pared 0 bases from V and 4 bases from J, leaving 6 bases between. The CDR3 runs to 13 residues. In germline, CDR1 is SGHDN, CDR2 FVKESK. The CDR3 loop is CASSQDQFYGYTF. Written as DNA, the CDR3 is TGTGCCAGCAGCCAAGATCAGTTCTATGGCTACACCTTC.

The chain carries TRBV5-4 and TRBJ1-2; 8 bases fit TRBD1. Germline V gene sequence: CDR1 SGHNT, CDR2 YYREEE (reference sequence). The V segment lost 4 bases and the J segment 4 bases; nucleotides outside the gene matches: 3. This CDR3 is 13 amino acids long. The CDR3 bases are TGTGCCAGCAGCCGGACAGGGATCTATGGCTACACCTTC. Its translation: CASSRTGIYGYTF. Variable domain in full (rest from reference TRBV5-4 and TRBJ1-2): ETGVTQSPTHLIKTRGQQVTLRCSSQSGHNTVSWYQQALGQGPQFIFQYYREEENGRGNFPPRFSGLQFPNYSSELNVNALELDDSALYLCASSRTGIYGYTFGSGTRLTVV.

The chain combines TRBV12-5 with TRBJ1-3; the match to TRBD1 covers 7 bases. After removal of 6 bases from V and 4 bases from J, the junction contained 6 bases not matched to a gene. The CDR3 totals 14 residues. The germline gives CDR1 LGHNT, CDR2 FRNRAP. The CDR3 spells CASGTGQPGNTIYF. DNA for the CDR3: TGTGCTAGTGGCACGGGACAGCCAGGAAACACCATATATTTT.

In this sample, this clone turned up once. The V and J genes are TRBV30 and TRBJ1-2; TRBD1 might be the D (5 bases). Germline lookup yields CDR1 GTSNPN and CDR2 SVGIG (reference sequence). The CDR3 sequence is 12 residues long. Trimming cost V 3 bases and J 7 bases, with 12 bases left between them. The CDR3 protein is CAWRGGGGGYTF. The CDR3 DNA reads as TGTGCCTGGAGGGGAGGTGGGGGTGGCTACACCTTC.

The V call is TRBV29-1, the J call TRBJ2-7; D is undetermined. The CDR3 spans 11 residues. Germline CDR1 and CDR2: SQVTM and ANQGSEA. The germline V and J ends were trimmed by 6 bases and 0 bases, with 6 bases remaining between them. In nucleotides, the CDR3 is TGCAGCGTCGGGTACTCCTACGAGCAGTACTTC. Translated: CSVGYSYEQYF.

This clone came up once. The chain joins TRBV13 to TRBJ2-7; TRBD2 agrees at 10 bases. The CDR3 is 14 amino acids. CDR1 is PRHDT, CDR2 FYEKMQ, per germline (reference sequence). V was clipped by 4 bases and J by 6 bases; unmatched bases: 6. CDR3 nucleotide sequence: TGTGCCAGCAGCTCTAGCGGGGGCCCCCTCGAGCAGTACTTC. Translation: CASSSSGGPLEQYF.

The rearrangement links TRBV27 to TRBJ2-7, with TRBD1 matching 8 bases. The CDR3 covers 15 residues. Germline-derived CDR1 and CDR2 are MNHEY and SMNVEV (reference sequence). The V gene end was trimmed by 6 bases and the J gene end by 6 bases; junction bases not matched to a gene: 13. This chain's CDR3 is CASRPSPGQVGEQYF. The CDR3 bases are TGTGCCAGCAGACCATCACCGGGACAGGTCGGCGAGCAGTACTTC.

The V call is TRBV27, the J call TRBJ2-7, with 12 bases matching TRBD2. Germline trimming cut 8 bases from V and 3 bases from J; bases unmatched to any gene: 26. This CDR3 is 21 amino acids long. CDR1 is MNHEY, CDR2 SMNVEV, per germline (reference sequence). CDR3 in amino acids: CASFSSRKGLAGSLTFYEQYF. The DNA for the CDR3 is TGTGCCAGCTTTAGCTCCCGAAAAGGACTAGCGGGGTCCCTGACCTTCTACGAGCAGTACTTC.

The chain combines TRBV4-2 with TRBJ1-5; tentative D call: TRBD1 (5 bases). The CDR3 contains 15 residues. Germline V gene lookup returns CDR1 LGHNA and CDR2 YNFKEQ. V lost 3 bases to trimming and J lost 9 bases, with 18 bases between them. The CDR3 protein is CASSQGGPTGGPQHF. The CDR3 nucleotides read TGTGCCAGCAGCCAGGGAGGACCGACCGGGGGGCCCCAGCATTTT.

This chain joins TRBV18 and TRBJ1-1; 8 bases fit TRBD1. Germline CDR1 reads KGHSH; CDR2 reads LQKENI. With V trimmed by 2 bases and J by 1 base, 6 bases remained unmatched. CDR3 size: 16 residues. In DNA form, the CDR3 reads TGTGCCAGCTCACCAATCTACAGGGGGGAGAACACTGAAGCTTTCTTT. Its protein product is CASSPIYRGENTEAFF.

The rearrangement joins TRBV7-8 to TRBJ1-6; tentatively, D is TRBD1 (5 bases). The CDR3 is made up of 14 amino acids. CDR1 is SGHVS and CDR2 is FQNEAQ in the germline V gene. Trimming cost V 5 bases and J 8 bases, with 13 bases left between them. CDR3 protein: CASSLGARDSPLHF. As DNA, the CDR3 is TGTGCCAGCAGCCTAGGGGCCAGGGATTCACCCCTCCACTTT.